This T cell receptor beta chain was documented in a study of blood T cells in healthy people across ages. V dropped 8 bases and J dropped 7 bases, with 11 bases sitting between them. The CDR3 has 11 residues. Germline-derived CDR1 and CDR2 are MRHNA and SNTAGT. Through a sample-barcoded 5' primer and a J-beta primer mix, a second PCR was run for roughly 7 to 11 cycles. TCRdb re-called the 5' RACE reads with MiXCR, one entry per CDR3 protein. The sample has fewer than 900,000 distinct CDR3 sequences, approximately 35% seen once. This TCR derives from a man younger than 35 in good health. The sequencing input was blood. The chain combines TRBV6-4 with TRBJ1-2; D gene unclear. The CDR3 sequence is CASRGLGGYTF. The DNA of the CDR3 is TGTGCCAGCCGCGGTTTAGGTGGCTACACCTTC.